The 14 T cell receptor beta chains reported below all come from one sample, sequenced in a study of blood T cell repertoires in COVID-19. Some clones are missing from TCRdb's copy, which holds only in-frame ones; the method was immunoSEQ multiplex PCR. The table shows 100,000 to 150,000 clones, with about 77% occurring only once. Sequencing input: peripheral blood. These receptors were obtained from a human donor in a cohort sampled during active COVID-19.

The chain carries TRBV2 and TRBJ2-6; 9 bases agree with TRBD1. The CDR3 consists of 16 residues. V shed 5 bases, J shed 0 bases, and the junction held 2 bases outside the gene matches. The germline V gene encodes CDR1 SNHLY and CDR2 FYNNEI. The CDR3 reads CASSKQGASGANVLTF. The CDR3 DNA reads TGTGCCAGCAGTAAACAGGGGGCCTCTGGGGCCAACGTCCTGACTTTC.

The J gene is TRBJ2-5, the V gene TRBV6-2 or TRBV6-3, with TRBD2 as a possible D gene (6 bases). Trimming removed 2 bases from V and 5 bases from J, with 12 bases in between. CDR1 is MNHEY, CDR2 SVGEGT, per germline. The CDR3 is made up of 14 amino acids. CDR3 in amino acids: CASSYVGGFETQYF. The DNA of the CDR3 is TGTGCCAGCAGTTACGTCGGGGGATTTGAGACCCAGTACTTC.

The J gene is TRBJ1-5, the V gene TRBV19; D gene ambiguous. CDR3 length: 13 residues. Trimming cost V 2 bases and J 4 bases, with 6 bases left between them. CDR1 and CDR2 (germline): LNHDA, SQIVND (reference sequence). The chain's CDR3 is CASSIILNQPQHF. As DNA, the CDR3 is TGTGCCAGTAGTATAATCTTGAATCAGCCCCAGCATTTT. Together with reference TRBV19 and TRBJ1-5, the CDR3 gives the full variable domain: DGGITQSPKYLFRKEGQNVTLSCEQNLNHDAMYWYRQDPGQGLRLIYYSQIVNDFQKGDIAEGYSVSREKKESFPLTVTSAQKNPTAFYLCASSIILNQPQHFGDGTRLSIL.

For this clone: Within the sample, other DNA sequences also encode this same CDR3. This sequence joins TRBV18 and TRBJ1-2; the match to TRBD1 covers 9 bases. V shed 2 bases, J shed 8 bases, and the junction held 3 bases outside the gene matches. The germline gives CDR1 KGHSH, CDR2 LQKENI. CDR3 length: 13 amino acids. This chain's CDR3 is CASSPGDREGYTF. For the CDR3, the DNA is TGTGCCAGCTCACCAGGGGACAGGGAAGGCTACACCTTC. Looking up the rest from reference TRBV18 and TRBJ1-2 gives the full variable domain: NAGVMQNPRHLVRRRGQEARLRCSPMKGHSHVYWYRQLPEEGLKFMVYLQKENIIDESGMPKERFSAEFPKEGPSILRIQQVVRGDSAAYFCASSPGDREGYTFGSGTRLTVV.

The rearrangement links TRBV5-6 to TRBJ1-1; maybe TRBD1 (6 bases). Per the germline V gene, CDR1 is SGHDT and CDR2 is YYEEEE. V was trimmed by 2 bases and J by 1 base, leaving 12 bases between them. The CDR3 spans 15 residues. CDR3: CASSLRWTENTEAFF. CDR3 nucleotides: TGTGCCAGCAGCTTACGTTGGACAGAGAACACTGAAGCTTTCTTT.

This clone was seen a few times. CDR3 nucleotides: TGTGCCAGCAGCCCGGGCAGGGGTGAGACCCAGTACTTC. It translates to CASSPGRGETQYF. V is TRBV6-5 and J is TRBJ2-5, with a tentative D call TRBD1 (6 bases). Germline V gene sequence: CDR1 MNHEY, CDR2 SVGAGI. V was clipped by 6 bases and J by 5 bases, with 13 bases between them. The CDR3 totals 13 residues.

V is TRBV18 and J is TRBJ2-1, with 9 bases that match TRBD2. V shed 2 bases, J shed 4 bases, and the junction held 3 bases outside the gene matches. Germline V gene lookup returns CDR1 KGHSH and CDR2 LQKENI. CDR3 length: 15 amino acids. The CDR3 sequence: CASSPWSGGYNEQFF. The CDR3 DNA is TGTGCCAGCTCACCATGGAGCGGGGGGTACAATGAGCAGTTCTTC.

The chain uses TRBV4-1 and TRBJ1-3, with TRBD1 matching 7 bases. The trim removed 2 bases at V and 8 bases at J, leaving 9 bases unmatched. The CDR3 spans 15 residues. The germline V gene encodes CDR1 MGHRA and CDR2 YSYEKL. CDR3 coding DNA: TGCGCCAGCAGCCAACCGACAGGGAAAAGGCACACCATATATTTT. Protein product: CASSQPTGKRHTIYF.

The chain uses TRBV10-3 and TRBJ1-4; tentative D call: TRBD1 (5 bases). The germline CDR1 and CDR2 sequences are ENHRY and SYGVKD. V was pared by 3 bases and J by 8 bases, with 13 bases between. The CDR3 length is 14 residues. The DNA of the CDR3 is TGTGCCATCAGTGACCCTACAGGTTCCGAAAAACTGTTTTTT. Translating it yields CAISDPTGSEKLFF.

This chain joins TRBV21-1 and TRBJ2-2; the tabulated D call, TRBD2, remains unverified against the DNA. TRBV21-1 is tagged as a pseudogene. There are 17 residues in the CDR3. The CDR3 DNA sequence: TGTGCCAGCAGCAAAGAAGGGCGGGGGCTATACACCGGGGAGCTGTTTTTT. Its protein product is CASSKEGRGLYTGELFF.

CDR3 in amino acids: CASSSMRGDYGYTF. The CDR3 DNA follows: TGTGCCAGCAGTTCGATGCGGGGGGACTATGGCTACACCTTC. The chain recombines TRBV2 with TRBJ1-2, with D tentatively TRBD1 (5 bases). CDR1 is SNHLY, CDR2 FYNNEI, per germline. Trimming pared 5 bases from V and 3 bases from J, leaving 13 bases between. The CDR3 runs to 14 residues.

This sequence joins TRBV19 and TRBJ1-5; the D gene is possibly TRBD1 (5 bases). V gave up 5 bases and J gave up 7 bases, with 18 bases separating them. CDR1 and CDR2 from the germline V gene are LNHDA and SQIVND (reference sequence). CDR3 length equals 15 residues. The CDR3 coding sequence is TGTGCCAGTAGTCCCATCATGGGGGGAAGGCAGCCCCAGCATTTT. Translating it yields CASSPIMGGRQPQHF.

The chain joins TRBV24-1 to TRBJ2-3; D not certain. Germline CDR1 reads KGHDR; CDR2 reads SFDVKD. This CDR3 spans 14 amino acids. V was clipped by 3 bases and J by 11 bases, with 17 bases between them. The CDR3 DNA sequence: TGTGCCACCAGTGATCCACCCAATGAGGTAGTGCAGTATTTT. Protein product: CATSDPPNEVVQYF.

This clone has only a few counts. The chain couples TRBV18 to TRBJ2-1, with TRBD2 matching over 13 bases. The CDR3 spans 15 residues. After removal of 4 bases from V and 6 bases from J, the junction contained 3 bases not matched to a gene. Germline lookup yields CDR1 KGHSH and CDR2 LQKENI. Written as DNA, the CDR3 is TGTGCCAGCTCACGCCGGACTAGCGGGGGCAATGAGCAGTTCTTC. Amino acid sequence: CASSRRTSGGNEQFF.